These 20 T cell receptor beta chains were all obtained from the same sample, sequenced in a study of T cells in Graves' hyperthyroidism and ophthalmopathy. Researchers amplified the TCR beta CDR3 regions from RNA transcripts. The TCR CDR3 was amplified in a first-round RT-PCR using the HTBI primer set. TCRdb re-derived calls from the multiplex PCR reads in MiXCR, one entry per CDR3 protein. The sample lists roughly 710,000 distinct CDR3 sequences; around 40% were seen once. Sequencing used blood. These receptors all come from a woman aged 40 to 49 with Graves' hyperthyroidism.

The CDR3 DNA sequence: TGCAGTGCTCTTATAGCGGGGGGGCTCTACGAGCAGTACTTC. Protein: CSALIAGGLYEQYF. The chain uses TRBV20-1 and TRBJ2-7; 11 bases agree with TRBD2. This CDR3 comprises 14 residues. The V segment lost 5 bases and the J segment 3 bases; nucleotides outside the gene matches: 6. Germline-derived CDR1 and CDR2 are DFQATT and SNEGSKA (reference sequence).

There are many counts of this clonotype. The DNA is omitted, as the CDR3 cannot be located on it reliably, and the CDR3 follows TCRdb's listing. The V call is TRBV12-3 or TRBV12-4, the J call TRBJ1-5. The CDR3 is 16 amino acids long, termini counted. CDR3 protein: CASSEAGGPFILAQHF.

The chain uses TRBV12-3 or TRBV12-4 and TRBJ2-7; 8 nucleotides align to TRBD2. V was pared by 1 base and J by 0 bases, with 2 bases of the junction left unmatched. CDR3 size: 15 residues. CDR3 in amino acids: CASSLGSGTSYEQYF. CDR3 sequence (DNA): TGTGCCAGCAGTTTAGGTAGCGGGACCTCCTACGAGCAGTACTTC.

The chain recombines TRBV6-5 with TRBJ1-3; 9 nucleotides match TRBD1. V lost 0 bases and J lost 3; bases outside the gene matches: 3. Per germline, CDR1 MNHEY and CDR2 SVGAGI. This CDR3 has 16 residues. CDR3 bases: TGTGCCAGCAGTTACTCGACAGGGGGAGGTGGAAACACCATATATTTT. This codes for CASSYSTGGGGNTIYF.

This clonotype was detected only a few times. V usage is TRBV29-1 and J usage is TRBJ1-1; 8 bases map to TRBD1. The CDR3 runs 13 residues. CDR1 and CDR2 from the germline V gene are SQVTM and ANQGSEA. V lost 5 bases and J lost 5; bases outside the gene matches: 7. This chain's CDR3 is CSVLTGVGTEAFF. In DNA form, the CDR3 reads TGCAGCGTTTTGACAGGGGTGGGGACTGAAGCTTTCTTT.

The gene calls are TRBV4-3 and TRBJ1-2; a possible D gene is TRBD1 (5 bases). In germline, CDR1 is LGHNA, CDR2 YSLEER. Trimming took off 4 bases at V and 7 bases at J, with 22 bases between the two ends. This CDR3 is built from 16 residues. CDR3 sequence: CASSPLEGRGFSGYTF. In DNA form, the CDR3 reads TGCGCCAGCAGCCCCTTAGAGGGTAGGGGATTCAGTGGCTACACCTTC.

This clonotype was picked up many times. The chain carries TRBV10-3 and TRBJ1-1; 9 bases align to TRBD1. Trimming cost V 10 bases and J 4 bases; bases outside gene matches: 7. Germline CDR1 is ENHRY and CDR2 is SYGVKD. The CDR3 extends over 13 amino acids. This CDR3 is CATTGTGSTEAFF. CDR3 DNA: TGTGCCACAACCGGGACAGGGAGCACTGAAGCTTTCTTT.

This clonotype showed up many times. The chain recombines TRBV7-9 with TRBJ2-5; D gene ambiguous. There are 13 residues in the CDR3. CDR1 is SEHNR, CDR2 FQNEAQ, per germline (reference sequence). V lost 1 base, J lost 5 bases, and 8 bases lay in between. CDR3 nucleotides: TGTGCCAGCAGCTTAGGTGATGATGAGACCCAGTACTTC. It translates to CASSLGDDETQYF.

The chain has TRBV7-2 and TRBJ2-1; 15 bases are shared with TRBD2. Germline lookup yields CDR1 SGHTA and CDR2 FQGNSA. The V gene end was trimmed by 5 bases and the J gene end by 5 bases; junction bases not matched to a gene: 13. The CDR3 is made up of 19 amino acids. This chain's CDR3 is CASSGPGLAGGYWNNEQFF. The CDR3 DNA reads as TGTGCCAGCAGCGGGCCGGGACTAGCGGGGGGATATTGGAACAATGAGCAGTTCTTC.

This clonotype was recorded many times. The chain has TRBV20-1 and TRBJ1-1; TRBD1 might be the D (5 bases). V was trimmed by 6 bases and J by 0 bases, leaving 11 bases between them. The CDR3 is 13 amino acids. From germline, CDR1 is DFQATT and CDR2 SNEGSKA (reference sequence). The CDR3 is CSAARGVNTEAFF. The CDR3 bases are TGCAGTGCCGCAAGGGGAGTGAACACTGAAGCTTTCTTT.

The table lists this clonotype with a few counts. This rearrangement joins TRBV7-9 to TRBJ1-4; 7 nucleotides align to TRBD1. The CDR3 consists of 16 residues. Germline trimming cut 1 base from V and 4 bases from J; bases unmatched to any gene: 6. The germline V gene encodes CDR1 SEHNR and CDR2 FQNEAQ (reference sequence). CDR3 nucleotide sequence: TGTGCCAGCAGCTTAGTTCAGACAGGGATTAATGAAAAACTGTTTTTT. This translates into CASSLVQTGINEKLFF.

This sequence joins TRBV6-6 and TRBJ1-1; D is ambiguous. The CDR3 sequence is 14 residues long. Trimming took 2 bases from V and 1 from J, leaving 8 bases between them. CDR1 is MNHNY and CDR2 is SVGAGI in the germline V gene (reference sequence). This chain's CDR3 is CASSYNIRNTEAFF. The DNA of the CDR3 is TGTGCCAGCAGTTACAATATTAGGAACACTGAAGCTTTCTTT.

This clonotype was found a few times. The chain carries TRBV6-2 or TRBV6-3 and TRBJ1-5; TRBD1 is a possible D gene (5 bases). Per the germline V gene, CDR1 is MNHEY and CDR2 is SVGEGT. The CDR3 sequence is 14 residues long. The V end lost 6 bases, the J end lost 6 bases, and 15 bases lay between the germline ends. The CDR3 DNA reads as TGTGCCAGCAGCGCCGCCGGGGCACGTCAGCCCCAGCATTTT. Protein sequence: CASSAAGARQPQHF.

The chain has TRBV6-6 and TRBJ2-7; the D call may be TRBD1 or TRBD2 (5 bases each). CDR1 and CDR2 (germline): MNHNY, SVGAGI (reference sequence). Trimming left V 8 bases short and J 7 bases short, with 21 bases between. CDR3 length equals 14 residues. CDR3 DNA sequence: TGTGCCAGCCAGAGGGGCGGGCCCTCGCGTGAGCAGTACTTC. Protein product: CASQRGGPSREQYF.

V gene TRBV7-9 combines with J gene TRBJ2-5; possible D gene TRBD2, 6 bases. V dropped 5 bases and J dropped 5 bases, with 21 bases sitting between them. The CDR3 extends over 16 amino acids. Germline CDR1 and CDR2: SEHNR and FQNEAQ (reference sequence). The CDR3 DNA sequence: TGTGCCAGCAGCACCCCGGGACTGAAGCAGGAGGAGACCCAGTACTTC. Encoded protein: CASSTPGLKQEETQYF.

Many counts were recorded for this clonotype. The chain's CDR3 is CASSFQTWETQYF. The CDR3 DNA reads as TGTGCCAGCAGCTTCCAGACATGGGAGACCCAGTACTTC. The chain has TRBV7-2 and TRBJ2-5; D gene uncertain. CDR1 is SGHTA, CDR2 FQGNSA, per germline. This CDR3 comprises 13 residues. The V gene lost 3 bases and the J gene lost 5 bases, with 10 bases spanning the gap.

The CDR3 here is CASTPWGSPYEQYF. The CDR3 nucleotides are TGTGCCAGCACCCCCTGGGGGAGCCCCTACGAGCAGTACTTC. The chain is built from TRBV11-3 and TRBJ2-7; D is perhaps TRBD1 or TRBD2 (5 bases each). This CDR3 has 14 amino acids. The V gene lost 7 bases and the J gene lost 2 bases, with 15 bases spanning the gap. From germline, CDR1 is SGHNT and CDR2 YENEEA.

A remark on this clonotype: A much larger clone lies one base from this, so it may be a read error. The DNA for the CDR3 is TGTGCCAGCAGCCTACGAATGACAGGAGCACACGAGACCCAGTACTTC. This codes for CASSLRMTGAHETQYF. The rearrangement joins TRBV7-2 to TRBJ2-5, with a weak D call TRBD1 (6 bases). This CDR3 contains 16 residues. CDR1 is SGHTA and CDR2 is FQGNSA in the germline V gene. Trimming removed 5 bases from V and 5 bases from J, with 21 bases in between.

This chain links TRBV20-1 with TRBJ2-6, with 14 bases identical to TRBD2. There are 20 residues in the CDR3. V lost 3 bases, J lost 0 bases, and 10 bases stayed unmatched. From germline, CDR1 is DFQATT and CDR2 SNEGSKA (reference sequence). CDR3 DNA sequence: TGCAGTGCTAGGAAGACTAGCGGGGGGGATATGTACTCTGGGGCCAACGTCCTGACTTTC. It encodes CSARKTSGGDMYSGANVLTF.

The chain is built from TRBV7-2 and TRBJ2-7, with TRBD1 identical over 7 bases. The length of the CDR3 is 15 residues. The germline gives CDR1 SGHTA, CDR2 FQGNSA. Trimming cost V 5 bases and J 5 bases; bases outside gene matches: 12. The DNA for the CDR3 is TGTGCCAGCAGCCACCGGATAGGGACAGTCCACGAGCAGTACTTC. This encodes CASSHRIGTVHEQYF.